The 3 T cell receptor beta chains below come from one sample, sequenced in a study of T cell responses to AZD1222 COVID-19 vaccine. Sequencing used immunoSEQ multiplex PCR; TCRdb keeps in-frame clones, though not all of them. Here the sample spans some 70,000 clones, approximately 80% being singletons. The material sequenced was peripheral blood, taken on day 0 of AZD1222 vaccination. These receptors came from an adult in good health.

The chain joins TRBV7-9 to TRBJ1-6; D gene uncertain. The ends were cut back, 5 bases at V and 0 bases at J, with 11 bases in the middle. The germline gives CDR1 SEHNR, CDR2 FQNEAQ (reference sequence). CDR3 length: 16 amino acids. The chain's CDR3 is CASSDTTSSYNSPLHF. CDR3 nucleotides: TGTGCCAGCAGCGATACCACGAGCTCCTATAATTCACCCCTCCACTTT.

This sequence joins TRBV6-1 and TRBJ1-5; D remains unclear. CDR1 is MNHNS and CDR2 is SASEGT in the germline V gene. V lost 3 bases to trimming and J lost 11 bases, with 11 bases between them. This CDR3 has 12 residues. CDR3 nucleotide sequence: TGTGCCAGCAGTGATGTGGAATTGGCCCAGCATTTT. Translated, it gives CASSDVELAQHF.

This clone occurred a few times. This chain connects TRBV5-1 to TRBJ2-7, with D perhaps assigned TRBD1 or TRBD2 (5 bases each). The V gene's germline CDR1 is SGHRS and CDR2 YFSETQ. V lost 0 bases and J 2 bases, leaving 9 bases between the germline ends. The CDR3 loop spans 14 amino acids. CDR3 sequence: CASSLGGVAYEQYF. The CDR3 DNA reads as TGCGCCAGCAGCTTGGGAGGGGTGGCCTACGAGCAGTACTTC.